Sequencing of this T cell receptor (beta chain) was carried out in a study of identical twins. Findings of the study overall: The conclusions drew on cross-sectional statistical analysis instead of tracking the same donors. Researchers caution that invariant MAIT and iNKT cells could partly confound zero-insertion analyses. Monozygotic twin pairs showed more out-of-frame TCR alpha sharing than models estimated.

In germline, CDR1 is KGHDR, CDR2 SFDVKD. There are 14 residues in the CDR3. V lost 9 bases, J lost 1 base, and 9 bases lay in between. This clonotype came up many times. Its antigen is unknown. A universal primer site was added by template switching, and unique molecular identifiers were carried by the cDNA. MiXCR, run by TCRdb on the 5' RACE reads, gives a single entry per CDR3 protein. Of 150,000 or so distinct CDR3 sequences in the sample, around 3.5% were seen once. The rearrangement joins TRBV24-1 to TRBJ2-6; D may be TRBD2 (5 bases). The sequence was collected from a man younger than 35 in good health. The sequencing input was memory T cells sorted from blood. Here the CDR3 reads CATGGRSGANVLTF. DNA of the CDR3: TGTGCCACCGGAGGCAGGTCTGGGGCCAACGTCCTGACTTTC.